This T cell receptor beta chain was recorded in a study of cytomegalovirus exposure and HLA in healthy donors. Trimming took 4 bases from V and 0 from J; bases not matched to a gene: 3. Looked up from germline, CDR1 is MNHNS and CDR2 is SASEGT. CDR3 length: 15 residues. The PCR ran on 60 Vbeta and 13 Jbeta primers. Profiling relied on immunoSEQ multiplex PCR, and the TCRdb table lists in-frame clones only, not all of them. This table has 130,000 to 150,000 clones, 70% to 80% appearing once. The TCR originated in a male donor in good health and CMV-seronegative. The chain joins TRBV6-1 to TRBJ2-1; 7 nucleotides agree with TRBD1. Source material: PBMCs. CDR3 residues: CASSGDRDSYNEQFF. CDR3 sequence (DNA): TGTGCCAGCAGTGGAGACAGGGACTCCTACAATGAGCAGTTCTTC.